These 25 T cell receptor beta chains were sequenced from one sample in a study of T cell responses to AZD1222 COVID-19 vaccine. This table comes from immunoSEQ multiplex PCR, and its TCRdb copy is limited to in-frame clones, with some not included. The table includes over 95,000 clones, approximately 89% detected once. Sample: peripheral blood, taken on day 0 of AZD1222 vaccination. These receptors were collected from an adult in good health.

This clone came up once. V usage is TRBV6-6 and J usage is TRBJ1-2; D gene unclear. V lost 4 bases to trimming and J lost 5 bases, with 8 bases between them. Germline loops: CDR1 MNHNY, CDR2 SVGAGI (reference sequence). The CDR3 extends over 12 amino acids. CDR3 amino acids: CASSSQGYGYTF. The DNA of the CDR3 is TGTGCCAGCAGTTCCCAAGGGTATGGCTACACCTTC.

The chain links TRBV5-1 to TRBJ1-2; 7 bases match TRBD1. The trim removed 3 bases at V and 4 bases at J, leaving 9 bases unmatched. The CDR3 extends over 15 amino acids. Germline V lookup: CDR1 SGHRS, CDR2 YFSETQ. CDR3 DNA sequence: TGCGCCAGCAGCTCAACAGGGGCCGGGGGCTATGGCTACACCTTC. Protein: CASSSTGAGGYGYTF.

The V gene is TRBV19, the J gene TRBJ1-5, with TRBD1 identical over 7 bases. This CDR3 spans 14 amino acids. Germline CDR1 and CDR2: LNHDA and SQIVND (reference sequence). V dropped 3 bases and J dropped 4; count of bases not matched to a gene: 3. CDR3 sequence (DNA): TGTGCCAGTAGTATCGACAGGGCAAATCAGCCCCAGCATTTT. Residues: CASSIDRANQPQHF.

CDR3 sequence reads: CASNEAGTPYEQYF. The CDR3 DNA follows: TGTGCCAGCAACGAAGCGGGGACGCCCTACGAGCAGTACTTC. This chain connects TRBV9 to TRBJ2-7; the match to TRBD2 covers 7 bases. After removal of 6 bases from V and 2 bases from J, the junction contained 8 bases not matched to a gene. This CDR3 contains 14 residues. Germline CDR1 SGDLS, CDR2 YYNGEE.

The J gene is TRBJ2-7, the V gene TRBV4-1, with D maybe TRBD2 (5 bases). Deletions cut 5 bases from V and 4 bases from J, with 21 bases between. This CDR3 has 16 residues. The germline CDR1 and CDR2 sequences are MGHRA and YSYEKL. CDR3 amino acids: CASSFAQGGPRYEQYF. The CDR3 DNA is TGCGCCAGCAGCTTCGCCCAAGGAGGTCCACGATACGAGCAGTACTTC.

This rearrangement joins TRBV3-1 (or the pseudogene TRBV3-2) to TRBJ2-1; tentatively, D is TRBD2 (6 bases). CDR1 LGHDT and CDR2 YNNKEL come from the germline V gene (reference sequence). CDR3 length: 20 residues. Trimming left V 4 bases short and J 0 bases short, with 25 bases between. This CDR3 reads CASSRISGTGGLSSYNEQFF. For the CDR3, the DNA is TGTGCCAGCAGCCGAATCTCCGGGACTGGCGGTCTAAGCTCCTACAATGAGCAGTTCTTC.

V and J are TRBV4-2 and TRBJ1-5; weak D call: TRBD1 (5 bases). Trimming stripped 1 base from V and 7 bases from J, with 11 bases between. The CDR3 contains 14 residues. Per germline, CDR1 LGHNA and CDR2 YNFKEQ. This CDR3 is CASSQAQGGQPQHF. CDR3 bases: TGTGCCAGCAGCCAAGCCCAGGGAGGCCAGCCCCAGCATTTT.

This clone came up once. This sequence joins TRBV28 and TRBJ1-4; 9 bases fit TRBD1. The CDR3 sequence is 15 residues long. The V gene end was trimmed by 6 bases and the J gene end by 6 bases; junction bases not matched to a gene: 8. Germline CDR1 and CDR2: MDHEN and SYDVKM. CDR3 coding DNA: TGTGCCAGCAGCTTTTCGGGGACAGGGTATGAAAAACTGTTTTTT. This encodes CASSFSGTGYEKLFF.

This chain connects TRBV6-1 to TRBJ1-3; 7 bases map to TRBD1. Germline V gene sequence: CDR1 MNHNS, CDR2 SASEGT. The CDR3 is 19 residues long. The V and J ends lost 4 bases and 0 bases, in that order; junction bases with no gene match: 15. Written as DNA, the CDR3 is TGTGCCAGCAGTGCTTCCGAATACCGACAGGGCCCCTCTGGAAACACCATATATTTT. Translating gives CASSASEYRQGPSGNTIYF.

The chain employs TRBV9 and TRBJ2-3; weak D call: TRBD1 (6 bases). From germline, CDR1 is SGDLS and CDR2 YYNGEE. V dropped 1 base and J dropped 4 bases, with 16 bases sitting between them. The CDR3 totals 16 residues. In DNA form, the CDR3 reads TGTGCCAGCAGCGTAAAGACACAGGGTCGGGCAGATACGCAGTATTTT. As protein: CASSVKTQGRADTQYF. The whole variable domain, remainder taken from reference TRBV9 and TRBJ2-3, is DSGVTQTPKHLITATGQRVTLRCSPRSGDLSVYWYQQSLDQGLQFLIQYYNGEERAKGNILERFSAQQFPDLHSELNLSSLELGDSALYFCASSVKTQGRADTQYFGPGTRLTVL.

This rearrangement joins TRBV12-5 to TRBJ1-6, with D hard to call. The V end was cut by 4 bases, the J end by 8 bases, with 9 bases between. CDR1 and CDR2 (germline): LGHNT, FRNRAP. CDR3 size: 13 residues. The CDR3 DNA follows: TGTGCTAGTGGTTCGGGTTTTTATTCACCCCTCCACTTT. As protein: CASGSGFYSPLHF.

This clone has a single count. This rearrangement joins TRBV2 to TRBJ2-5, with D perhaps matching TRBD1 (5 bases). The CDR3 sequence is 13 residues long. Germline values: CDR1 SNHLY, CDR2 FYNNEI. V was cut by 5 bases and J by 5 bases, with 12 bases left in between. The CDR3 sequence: CASSPPGSETQYF. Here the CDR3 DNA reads TGTGCCAGCAGTCCCCCAGGGTCGGAGACCCAGTACTTC.

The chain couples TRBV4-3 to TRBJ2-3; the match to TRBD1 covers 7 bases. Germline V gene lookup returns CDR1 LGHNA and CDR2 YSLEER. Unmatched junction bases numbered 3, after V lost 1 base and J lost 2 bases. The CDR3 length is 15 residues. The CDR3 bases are TGCGCCAGCAGCCAAGGAACAGGGGTCACAGATACGCAGTATTTT. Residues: CASSQGTGVTDTQYF.

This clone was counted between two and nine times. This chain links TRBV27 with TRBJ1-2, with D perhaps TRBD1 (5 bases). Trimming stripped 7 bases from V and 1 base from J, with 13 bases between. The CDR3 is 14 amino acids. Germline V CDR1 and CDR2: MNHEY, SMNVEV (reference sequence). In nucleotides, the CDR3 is TGTGCCAGCAAGACGACAGCGGTTAACTATGGCTACACCTTC. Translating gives CASKTTAVNYGYTF.

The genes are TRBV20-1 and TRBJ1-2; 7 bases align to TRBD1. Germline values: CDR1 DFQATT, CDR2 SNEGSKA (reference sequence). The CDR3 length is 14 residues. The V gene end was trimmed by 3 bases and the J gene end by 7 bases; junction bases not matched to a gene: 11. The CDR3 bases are TGCAGTGCTAGTCCCCCCCGACAGGGCGGTGGCTACACCTTC. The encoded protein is CSASPPRQGGGYTF.

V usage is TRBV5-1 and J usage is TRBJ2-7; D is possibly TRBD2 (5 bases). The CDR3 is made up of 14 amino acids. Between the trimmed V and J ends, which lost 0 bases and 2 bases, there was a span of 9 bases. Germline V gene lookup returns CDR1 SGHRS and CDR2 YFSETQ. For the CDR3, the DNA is TGCGCCAGCAGCTTGGACGGGGTCGCCTACGAGCAGTACTTC. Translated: CASSLDGVAYEQYF.

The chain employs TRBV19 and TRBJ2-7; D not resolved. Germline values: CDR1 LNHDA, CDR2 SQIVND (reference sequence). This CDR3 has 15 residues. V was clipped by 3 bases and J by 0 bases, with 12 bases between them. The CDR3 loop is CASSIVSGNSYEQYF. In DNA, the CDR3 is TGTGCCAGTAGTATCGTATCAGGAAACTCCTACGAGCAGTACTTC. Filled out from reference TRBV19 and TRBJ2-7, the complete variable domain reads DGGITQSPKYLFRKEGQNVTLSCEQNLNHDAMYWYRQDPGQGLRLIYYSQIVNDFQKGDIAEGYSVSREKKESFPLTVTSAQKNPTAFYLCASSIVSGNSYEQYFGPGTRLTVT.

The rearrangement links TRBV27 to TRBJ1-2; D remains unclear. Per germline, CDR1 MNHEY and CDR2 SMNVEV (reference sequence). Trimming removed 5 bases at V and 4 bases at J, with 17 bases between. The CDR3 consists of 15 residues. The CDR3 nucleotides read TGTGCCAGCAGTGCCCAACAATCAAATTTCTATGGCTACACCTTC. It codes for CASSAQQSNFYGYTF.

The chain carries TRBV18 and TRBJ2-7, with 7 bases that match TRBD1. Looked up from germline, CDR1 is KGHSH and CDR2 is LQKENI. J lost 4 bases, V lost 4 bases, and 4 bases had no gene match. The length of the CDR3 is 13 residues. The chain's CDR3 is CASSQIQGYEQYF. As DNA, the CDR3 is TGTGCCAGCTCACAAATACAGGGGTACGAGCAGTACTTC.

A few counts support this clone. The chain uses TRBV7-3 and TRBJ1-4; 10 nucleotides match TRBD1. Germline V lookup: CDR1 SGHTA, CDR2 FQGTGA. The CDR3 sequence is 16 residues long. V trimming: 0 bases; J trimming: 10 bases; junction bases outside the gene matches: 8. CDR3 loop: CASSLTGGTGDGKLFF. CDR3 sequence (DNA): TGTGCCAGCAGCTTAACGGGCGGGACAGGGGACGGAAAACTGTTTTTT.

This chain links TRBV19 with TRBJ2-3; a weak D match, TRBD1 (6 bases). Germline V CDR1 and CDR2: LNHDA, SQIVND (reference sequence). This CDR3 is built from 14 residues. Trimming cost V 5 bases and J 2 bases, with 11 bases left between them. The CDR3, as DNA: TGTGCCAGTAGTCGCGGACAGCCCACAGATACGCAGTATTTT. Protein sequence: CASSRGQPTDTQYF.

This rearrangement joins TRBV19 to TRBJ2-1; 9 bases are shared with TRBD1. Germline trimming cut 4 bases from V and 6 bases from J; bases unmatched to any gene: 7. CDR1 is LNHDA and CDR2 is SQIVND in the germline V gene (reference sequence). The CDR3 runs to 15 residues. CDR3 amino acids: CASSTPGQGFNEQFF. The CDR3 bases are TGTGCCAGTAGTACACCGGGACAGGGCTTCAATGAGCAGTTCTTC.

The CDR3 bases are TGCGCCAGCAGCTACGGGAGCTCTGGGGCCAACGTCCTGACTTTC. Residues: CASSYGSSGANVLTF. The V and J genes are TRBV5-1 and TRBJ2-6; D might be TRBD2 (6 bases). This CDR3 region has 15 residues. The V end was cut by 3 bases, the J end by 0 bases, with 7 bases between. Germline V lookup: CDR1 SGHRS, CDR2 YFSETQ.

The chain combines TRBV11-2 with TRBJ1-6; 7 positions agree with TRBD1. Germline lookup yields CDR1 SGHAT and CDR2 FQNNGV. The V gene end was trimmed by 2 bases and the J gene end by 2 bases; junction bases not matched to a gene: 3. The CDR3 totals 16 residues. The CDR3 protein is CASSLTGATYNSPLHF. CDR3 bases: TGTGCCAGCAGCTTAACAGGGGCTACCTATAATTCACCCCTCCACTTT. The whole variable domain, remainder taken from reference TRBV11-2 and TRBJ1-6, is EAGVAQSPRYKIIEKRQSVAFWCNPISGHATLYWYQQILGQGPKLLIQFQNNGVVDDSQLPKDRFSAERLKGVDSTLKIQPAKLEDSAVYLCASSLTGATYNSPLHFGNGTRLTVT.

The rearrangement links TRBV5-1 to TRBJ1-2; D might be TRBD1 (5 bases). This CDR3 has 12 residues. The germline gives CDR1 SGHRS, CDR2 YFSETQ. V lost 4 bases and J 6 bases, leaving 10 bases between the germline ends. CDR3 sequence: CASSGGTDGYTF. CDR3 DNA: TGCGCCAGCAGCGGCGGGACTGATGGCTACACCTTC.